This TCR beta chain was retrieved from a study of blood T cells in healthy people across ages. To note about this clonotype: Its cognate antigen is unknown.

The second PCR ran about 6 to 11 cycles with a sample-barcoded 5' primer and J-beta primers. A single record per CDR3 protein comes from TCRdb applying MiXCR to the 5' RACE reads. Here the sample spans around 780,000 distinct CDR3 sequences, 20% to 30% being singletons. This CDR3 region has 15 residues. Germline CDR1 is DFQATT and CDR2 is SNEGSKA (reference sequence). Study-wide findings and caveats: Estimates of total diversity, which came from one million sequenced T cells, were considered to be underestimates.

These data were also reused for a study on T cells of mothers and their children.

This chain connects TRBV20-1 to TRBJ2-7; 7 bases are shared with TRBD2. With the DNA end fitting TRBJ2-5 better, the J assignment may be wrong. This receptor was identified in a boy between 10 and 17 years old in good health. Sequenced input: blood. Here the CDR3 reads CSALGGDIVQETQYF. The CDR3 DNA is TGCAGCGCCCTGGGGGGGGATATTGTCCAAGAGACCCAGTACTTC.